This T cell receptor beta chain comes out of a study of blood T cell repertoires in COVID-19. Study context: The United States, Italy and Spain were the sources of the acute and convalescent COVID-19 samples. From T cells, B-cell-depleted T cells, or PBMCs came the material, which was cDNA or gDNA.

As originally analysed: From reference gene primer amplification, estimates of nucleated cell counts were derived. The assay was immunoSEQ multiplex PCR, and TCRdb's table has in-frame clones only and misses some. For V, J and clone size, that table is used; D and trimming come from the DNA. The sample carries over 150,000 clones, just under 85% recorded once. V lost 1 base to trimming and J lost 2 bases, with 4 bases between them. The CDR3 consists of 12 residues. CDR1 and CDR2 from the germline V gene are GTSNPN and SVGIG (reference sequence). The sample comprised peripheral blood. The sequence derives from a woman aged 60-70 years with acute or convalescent COVID-19. The genes are TRBV30 and TRBJ2-3; the D is unclear. The CDR3 loop is CAWSANTDTQYF. The CDR3 region has the DNA TGTGCCTGGAGTGCCAACACAGATACGCAGTATTTT.